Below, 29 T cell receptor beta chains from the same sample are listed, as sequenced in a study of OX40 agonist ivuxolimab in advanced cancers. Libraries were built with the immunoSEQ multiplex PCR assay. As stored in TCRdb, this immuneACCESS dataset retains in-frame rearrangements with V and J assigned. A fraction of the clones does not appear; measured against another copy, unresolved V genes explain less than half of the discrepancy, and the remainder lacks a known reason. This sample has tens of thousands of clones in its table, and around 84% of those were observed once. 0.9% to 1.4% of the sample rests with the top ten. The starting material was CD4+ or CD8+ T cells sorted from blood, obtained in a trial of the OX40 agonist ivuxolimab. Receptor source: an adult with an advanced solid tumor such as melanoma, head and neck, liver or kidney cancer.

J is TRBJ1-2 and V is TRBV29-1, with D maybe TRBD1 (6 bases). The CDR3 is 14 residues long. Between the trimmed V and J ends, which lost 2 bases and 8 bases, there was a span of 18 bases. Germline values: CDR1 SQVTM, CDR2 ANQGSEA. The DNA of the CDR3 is TGCAGCGTTGAAAGGGGTCAGGGGCGCGGCGGCTACACCTTC. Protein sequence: CSVERGQGRGGYTF. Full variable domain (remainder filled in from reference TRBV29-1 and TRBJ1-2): SAVISQKPSRDICQRGTSLTIQCQVDSQVTMMFWYRQQPGQSLTLIATANQGSEATYESGFVIDKFPISRPNLTFSTLTVSNMSPEDSSIYLCSVERGQGRGGYTFGSGTRLTVV.

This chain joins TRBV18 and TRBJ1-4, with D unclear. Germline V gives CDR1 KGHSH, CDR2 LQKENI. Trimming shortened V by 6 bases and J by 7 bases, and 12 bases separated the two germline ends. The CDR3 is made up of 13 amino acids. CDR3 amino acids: CASSQYSGEKLFF. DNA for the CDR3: TGTGCCAGCTCCCAGTACAGCGGTGAAAAACTGTTTTTT.

The CDR3 protein is CASSNTAKREAFF. CDR3 in DNA: TGTGCCAGCAGTAATACAGCGAAACGTGAAGCTTTCTTT. The gene calls are TRBV7-8 and TRBJ1-1; D uncertain. V was clipped by 6 bases and J by 7 bases, with 15 bases between them. The length of the CDR3 is 13 residues. Germline CDR1 SGHVS, CDR2 FQNEAQ.

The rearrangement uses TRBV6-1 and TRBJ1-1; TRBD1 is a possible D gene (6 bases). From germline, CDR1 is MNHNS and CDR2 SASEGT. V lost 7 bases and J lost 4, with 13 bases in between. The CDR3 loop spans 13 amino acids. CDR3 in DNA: TGTGCCAGCACCTACTTAGGGGGCACTGAAGCTTTCTTT. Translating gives CASTYLGGTEAFF.

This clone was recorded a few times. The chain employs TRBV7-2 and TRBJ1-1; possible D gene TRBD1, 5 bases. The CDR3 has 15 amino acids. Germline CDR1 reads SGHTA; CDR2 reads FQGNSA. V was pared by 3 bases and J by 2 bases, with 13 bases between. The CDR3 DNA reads TGTGCCAGCAGCTTCTTAGGGGTAGGAAACACTGAAGCTTTCTTT. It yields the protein CASSFLGVGNTEAFF.

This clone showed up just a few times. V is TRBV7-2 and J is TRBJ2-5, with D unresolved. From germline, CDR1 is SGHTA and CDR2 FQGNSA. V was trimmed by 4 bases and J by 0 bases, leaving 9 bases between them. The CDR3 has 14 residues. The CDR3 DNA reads TGTGCCAGCAGCTACCAGAAGTACCAAGAGACCCAGTACTTC. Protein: CASSYQKYQETQYF.

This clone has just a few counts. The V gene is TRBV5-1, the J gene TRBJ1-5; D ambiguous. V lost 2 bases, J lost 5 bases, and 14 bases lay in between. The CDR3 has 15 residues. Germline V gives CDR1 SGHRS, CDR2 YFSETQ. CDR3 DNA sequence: TGCGCCAGCAGCTTCGAGGGTATTGGCTATCAGCCCCAGCATTTT. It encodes CASSFEGIGYQPQHF.

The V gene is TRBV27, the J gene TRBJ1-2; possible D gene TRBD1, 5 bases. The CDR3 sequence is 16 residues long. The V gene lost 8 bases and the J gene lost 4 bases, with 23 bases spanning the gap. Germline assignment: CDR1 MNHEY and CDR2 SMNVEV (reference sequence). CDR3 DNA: TGTGCCAGCTGGGGGTTTGGCCAAACTCGAGCCTATGGCTACACCTTC. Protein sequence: CASWGFGQTRAYGYTF.

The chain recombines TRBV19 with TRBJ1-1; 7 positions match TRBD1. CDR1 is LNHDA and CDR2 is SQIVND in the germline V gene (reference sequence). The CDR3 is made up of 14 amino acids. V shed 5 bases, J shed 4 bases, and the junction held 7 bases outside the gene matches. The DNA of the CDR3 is TGTGCCAGTAGTTTTCCAGGGGGATTCACTGAAGCTTTCTTT. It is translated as CASSFPGGFTEAFF.

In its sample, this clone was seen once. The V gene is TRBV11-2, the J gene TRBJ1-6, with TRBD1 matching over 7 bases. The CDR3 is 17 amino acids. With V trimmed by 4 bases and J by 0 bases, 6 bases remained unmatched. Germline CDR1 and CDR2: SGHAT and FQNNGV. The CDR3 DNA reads TGTGCCAGCAGCTCGGGACAGAGGAGCTCCTATAATTCACCCCTCCACTTT. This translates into CASSSGQRSSYNSPLHF.

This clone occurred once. The CDR3 protein is CAISTSGGYNEQFF. The CDR3 coding sequence is TGTGCCATCAGCACTAGCGGGGGTTACAATGAGCAGTTCTTC. The chain carries TRBV10-3 and TRBJ2-1; TRBD2 aligns across 11 bases. Trimming cost V 6 bases and J 4 bases; bases outside gene matches: 2. The CDR3 has 14 residues. The germline V gene encodes CDR1 ENHRY and CDR2 SYGVKD.

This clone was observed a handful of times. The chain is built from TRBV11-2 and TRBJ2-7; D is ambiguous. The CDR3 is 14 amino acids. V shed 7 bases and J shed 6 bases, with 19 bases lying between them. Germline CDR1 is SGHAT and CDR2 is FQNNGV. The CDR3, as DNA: TGTGCCAGCACCCCGGGTGGACGGCGAAGCGAGCAGTACTTC. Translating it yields CASTPGGRRSEQYF.

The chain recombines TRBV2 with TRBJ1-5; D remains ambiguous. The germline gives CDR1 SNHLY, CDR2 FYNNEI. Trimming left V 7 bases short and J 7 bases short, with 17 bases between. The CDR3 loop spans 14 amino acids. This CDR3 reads CASNTLGGTQPQHF. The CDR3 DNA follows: TGTGCCAGCAACACTTTGGGAGGAACCCAGCCCCAGCATTTT.

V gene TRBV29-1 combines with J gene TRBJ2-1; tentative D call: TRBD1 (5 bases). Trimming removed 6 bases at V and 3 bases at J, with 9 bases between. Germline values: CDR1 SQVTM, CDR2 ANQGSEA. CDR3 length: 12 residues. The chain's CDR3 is CSVADIYNEQFF. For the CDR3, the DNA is TGCAGCGTGGCGGACATCTACAATGAGCAGTTCTTC.

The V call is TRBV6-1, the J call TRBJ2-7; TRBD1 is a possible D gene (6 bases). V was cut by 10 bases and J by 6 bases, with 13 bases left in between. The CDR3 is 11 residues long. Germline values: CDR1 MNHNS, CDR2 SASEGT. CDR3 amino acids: CAIMQGREQYF. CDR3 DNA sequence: TGTGCCATTATGCAGGGGCGCGAGCAGTACTTC.

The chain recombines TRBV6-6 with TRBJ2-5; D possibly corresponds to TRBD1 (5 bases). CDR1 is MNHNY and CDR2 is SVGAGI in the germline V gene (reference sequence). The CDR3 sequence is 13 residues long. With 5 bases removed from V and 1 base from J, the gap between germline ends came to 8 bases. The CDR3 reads CASSPTAQETQYF. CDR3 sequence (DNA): TGTGCCAGCAGTCCGACAGCCCAAGAGACCCAGTACTTC.

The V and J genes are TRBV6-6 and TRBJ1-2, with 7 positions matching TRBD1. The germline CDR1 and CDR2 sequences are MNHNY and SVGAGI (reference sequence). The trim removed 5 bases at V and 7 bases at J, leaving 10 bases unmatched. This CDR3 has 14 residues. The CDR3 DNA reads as TGTGCCAGCAGTCGCCGGGACAGTGGGCTTGGCTACACCTTC. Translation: CASSRRDSGLGYTF.

CDR3 sequence reads: CASSRSGQGAGGTEAFF. The CDR3 nucleotides read TGCGCCAGCAGCCGCTCTGGACAGGGGGCTGGGGGCACTGAAGCTTTCTTT. The rearrangement links TRBV4-1 to TRBJ1-1, with 11 nucleotides matching TRBD1. CDR3 size: 17 residues. Germline CDR1 and CDR2: MGHRA and YSYEKL. The V segment lost 4 bases and the J segment 4 bases; nucleotides outside the gene matches: 11.

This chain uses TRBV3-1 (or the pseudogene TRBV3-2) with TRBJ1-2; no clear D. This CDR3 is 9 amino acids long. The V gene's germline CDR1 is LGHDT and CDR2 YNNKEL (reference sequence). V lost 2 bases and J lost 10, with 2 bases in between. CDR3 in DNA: TGTGCCAGCAGCCAAACCTACACCTTC. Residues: CASSQTYTF.

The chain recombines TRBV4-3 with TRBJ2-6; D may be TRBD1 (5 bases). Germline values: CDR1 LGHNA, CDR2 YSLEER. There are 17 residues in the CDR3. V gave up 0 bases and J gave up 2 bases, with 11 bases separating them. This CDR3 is CASSQEGVPTGANVLTF. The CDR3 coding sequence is TGCGCCAGCAGCCAAGAAGGGGTCCCCACTGGGGCCAACGTCCTGACTTTC.

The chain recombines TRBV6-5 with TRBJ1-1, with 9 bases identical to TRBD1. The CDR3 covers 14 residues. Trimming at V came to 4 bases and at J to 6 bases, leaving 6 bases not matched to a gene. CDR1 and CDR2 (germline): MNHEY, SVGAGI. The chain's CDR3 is CASSLQGAGAEAFF. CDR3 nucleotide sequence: TGTGCCAGCAGTTTACAGGGGGCTGGGGCTGAAGCTTTCTTT.

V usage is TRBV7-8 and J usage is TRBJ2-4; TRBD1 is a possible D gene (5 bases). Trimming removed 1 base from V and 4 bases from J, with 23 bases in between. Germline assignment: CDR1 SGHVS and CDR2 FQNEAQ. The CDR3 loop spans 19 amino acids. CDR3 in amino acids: CASSLDRVPWTTTKNIQYF. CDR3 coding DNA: TGTGCCAGCAGCTTAGACCGAGTACCCTGGACAACGACGAAAAACATTCAGTACTTC.

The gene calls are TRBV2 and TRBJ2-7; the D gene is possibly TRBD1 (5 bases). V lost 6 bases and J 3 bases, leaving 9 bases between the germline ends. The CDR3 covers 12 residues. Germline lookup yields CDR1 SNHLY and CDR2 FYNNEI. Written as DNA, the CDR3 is TGTGCCAGCAGGACCGACAGCTACGAGCAGTACTTC. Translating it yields CASRTDSYEQYF. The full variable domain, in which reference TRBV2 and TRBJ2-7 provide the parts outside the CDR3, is EPEVTQTPSHQVTQMGQEVILRCVPISNHLYFYWYRQILGQKVEFLVSFYNNEISEKSEIFDDQFSVERPDGSNFTLKIRSTKLEDSAMYFCASRTDSYEQYFGPGTRLTVT.

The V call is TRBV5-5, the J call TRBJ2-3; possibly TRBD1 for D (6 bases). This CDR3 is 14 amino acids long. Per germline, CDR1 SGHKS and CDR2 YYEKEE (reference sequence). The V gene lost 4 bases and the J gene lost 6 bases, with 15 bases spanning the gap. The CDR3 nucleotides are TGTGCCAGCAGCCCTGGACAGCTGGAGGATACGCAGTATTTT. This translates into CASSPGQLEDTQYF.

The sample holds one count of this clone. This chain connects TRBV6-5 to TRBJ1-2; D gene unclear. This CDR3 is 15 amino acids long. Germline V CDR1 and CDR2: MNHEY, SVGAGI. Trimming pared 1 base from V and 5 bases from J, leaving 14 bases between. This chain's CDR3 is CASSYLTGGVYGYTF. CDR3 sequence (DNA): TGTGCCAGCAGTTACTTGACGGGCGGCGTTTATGGCTACACCTTC.

The CDR3, as DNA: TGTGCCAGCAGCTTAAGGACCCAAGAGACCCAGTACTTC. Encoded protein: CASSLRTQETQYF. The chain has TRBV7-8 and TRBJ2-5; no clear D. The CDR3 extends over 13 amino acids. Trimming took 2 bases from V and 1 from J, leaving 5 bases between them. Germline CDR1 and CDR2: SGHVS and FQNEAQ.

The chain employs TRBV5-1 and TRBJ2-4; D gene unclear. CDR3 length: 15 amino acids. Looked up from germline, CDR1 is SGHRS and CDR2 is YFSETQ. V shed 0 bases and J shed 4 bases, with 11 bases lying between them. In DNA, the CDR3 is TGCGCCAGCAGCTTGGGTTACTCTAATAAAAACATTCAGTACTTC. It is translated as CASSLGYSNKNIQYF.

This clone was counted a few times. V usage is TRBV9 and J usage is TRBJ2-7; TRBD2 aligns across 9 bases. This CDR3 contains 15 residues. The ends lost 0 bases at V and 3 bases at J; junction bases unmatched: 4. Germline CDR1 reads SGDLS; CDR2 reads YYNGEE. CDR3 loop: CASSVAPSGDYEQYF. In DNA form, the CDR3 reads TGTGCCAGCAGCGTAGCGCCTAGCGGGGACTACGAGCAGTACTTC.

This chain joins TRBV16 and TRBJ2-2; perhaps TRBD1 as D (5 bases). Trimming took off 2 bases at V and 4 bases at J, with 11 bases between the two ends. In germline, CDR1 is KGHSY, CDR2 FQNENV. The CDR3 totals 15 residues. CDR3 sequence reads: CASSQTPTVTGELFF. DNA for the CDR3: TGTGCCAGCAGCCAAACCCCGACAGTCACCGGGGAGCTGTTTTTT. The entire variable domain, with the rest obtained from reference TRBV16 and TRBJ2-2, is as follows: GEEVAQTPKHLVRGEGQKAKLYCAPIKGHSYVFWYQQVLKNEFKFLISFQNENVFDETGMPKERFSAKCLPNSPCSLEIQATKLEDSAVYFCASSQTPTVTGELFFGEGSRLTVL.